The 4 T cell receptor beta chains below all came from one sample that was sequenced in a study of T cell repertoires in cytomegalovirus infection. TCRdb reprocessed the reads with MiXCR, giving one entry per CDR3 protein. This sample carries roughly 250,000 distinct CDR3 sequences, 22% of them seen once, and the ten largest clones take over 15%. Sequencing was done on a sample of CD8+ T cells from PBMCs. The receptors derive from a human donor in good health (CMV status not recorded). Some clones in this sample may be carry-over from other donors' samples.

There are a few counts of this clonotype. The genes are TRBV19 and TRBJ1-4; D is uncertain. The CDR3 runs 15 residues. V dropped 2 bases and J dropped 7 bases, with 14 bases sitting between them. The germline gives CDR1 LNHDA, CDR2 SQIVND (reference sequence). CDR3 in DNA: TGTGCCAGTAGTATAAATGATCGCTTCGGTGAAAAACTGTTTTTT. This translates into CASSINDRFGEKLFF.

Only a few counts were recorded for this clonotype. The chain joins TRBV6-5 to TRBJ1-2; TRBD1 matches 9 bases. CDR1 and CDR2 (germline): MNHEY, SVGAGI. The CDR3 loop spans 15 amino acids. V gave up 0 bases and J gave up 4 bases; unmatched junction bases: 3. The CDR3 protein is CASSYSRDRVYGYTF. DNA for the CDR3: TGTGCCAGCAGTTACTCACGGGACAGGGTCTATGGCTACACCTTC.

The rearrangement joins TRBV7-4 to TRBJ1-3, with D hard to call. There are 16 residues in the CDR3. Trimming removed 6 bases at V and 0 bases at J, with 15 bases between. The germline CDR1 and CDR2 sequences are SGHVT and SQSDAQ. CDR3 loop: CASRSSRRSSGNTIYF. CDR3 coding DNA: TGTGCCAGCAGAAGCTCAAGACGGAGCTCTGGAAACACCATATATTTT.

This clonotype appeared many times. This chain links TRBV28 with TRBJ2-5; D is tentatively TRBD1 or TRBD2 (6 bases each). Germline V gene lookup returns CDR1 MDHEN and CDR2 SYDVKM. The CDR3 is 14 amino acids. Trimming took off 9 bases at V and 4 bases at J, with 18 bases between the two ends. For the CDR3, the DNA is TGTGCCAGTCTGGGATTCGGGGGCGCAGAGACCCAGTACTTC. This encodes CASLGFGGAETQYF.